This T cell receptor beta chain is from a study of regulatory T cells in long-lasting Graves disease. iRepertoire HTBI primers and Arm-PCR of CDR3 regions built TCR beta libraries. TCRdb re-called the multiplex PCR reads through MiXCR, storing one row per CDR3 protein. The repertoire has hundreds of thousands of distinct CDR3 sequences, about 20% of them found once; the top ten carry 29%. Noted time point: persistent/refractory GD, antithyroid drugs over 5 years with positive TRAb. After RNA was extracted from PBMCs, the TCR library was made from it. With V trimmed by 2 bases and J by 4 bases, 9 bases remained unmatched. Germline CDR1 is SGDLS and CDR2 is YYNGEE. The CDR3 is 15 residues long. This clonotype came up a few times. No antigen is known for it. Study-level points and caveats: Persistent Graves' patients showed reduced TCR diversity versus newly diagnosed patients. A greater number of public clonotypes (roughly 2,800) was shared by persistent patients than by new patients (about 990). Not thyroid tissue but only peripheral blood was studied.

The starting material was peripheral blood mononuclear cells (PBMCs), obtained when the disease was refractory, from a patient treated with antithyroid drugs. V and J are TRBV9 and TRBJ2-7; 7 bases match TRBD2. The receptor comes from a female donor with Graves disease. CDR3 bases: TGTGCCAGCAGCGTCGGGACTATCCCCGCATACGAGCAGTACTTC. Protein product: CASSVGTIPAYEQYF.